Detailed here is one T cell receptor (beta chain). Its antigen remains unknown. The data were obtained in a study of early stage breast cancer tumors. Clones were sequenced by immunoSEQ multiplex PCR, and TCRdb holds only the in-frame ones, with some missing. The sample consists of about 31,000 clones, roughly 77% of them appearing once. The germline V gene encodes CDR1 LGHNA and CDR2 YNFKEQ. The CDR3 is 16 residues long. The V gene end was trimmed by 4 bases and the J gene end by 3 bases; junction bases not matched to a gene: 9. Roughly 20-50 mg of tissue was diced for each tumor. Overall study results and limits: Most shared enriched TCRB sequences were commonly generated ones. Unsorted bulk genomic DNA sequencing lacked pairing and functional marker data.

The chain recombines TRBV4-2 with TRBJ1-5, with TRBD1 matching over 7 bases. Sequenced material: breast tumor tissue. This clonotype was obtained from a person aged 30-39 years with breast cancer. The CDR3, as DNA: TGTGCCAGCAGCCCCCGACAGGGAGGGTTCAATCAGCCCCAGCATTTT. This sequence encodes CASSPRQGGFNQPQHF.